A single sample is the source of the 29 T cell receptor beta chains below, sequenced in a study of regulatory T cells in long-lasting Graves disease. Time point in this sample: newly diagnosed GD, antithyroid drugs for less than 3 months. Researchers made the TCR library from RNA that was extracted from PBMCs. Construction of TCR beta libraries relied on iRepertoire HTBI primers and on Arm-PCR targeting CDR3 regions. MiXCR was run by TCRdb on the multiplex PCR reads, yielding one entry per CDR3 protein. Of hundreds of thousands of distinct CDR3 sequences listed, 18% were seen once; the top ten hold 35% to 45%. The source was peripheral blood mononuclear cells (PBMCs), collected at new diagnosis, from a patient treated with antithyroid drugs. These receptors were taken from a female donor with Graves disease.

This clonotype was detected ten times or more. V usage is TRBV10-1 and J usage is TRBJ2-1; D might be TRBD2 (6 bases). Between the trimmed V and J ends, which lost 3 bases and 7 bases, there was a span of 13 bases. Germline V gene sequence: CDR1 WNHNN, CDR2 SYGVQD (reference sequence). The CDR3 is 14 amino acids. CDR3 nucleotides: TGCGCCAGCAGTGAACGGGACTCCTCAAATGAGCAGTTCTTC. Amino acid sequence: CASSERDSSNEQFF.

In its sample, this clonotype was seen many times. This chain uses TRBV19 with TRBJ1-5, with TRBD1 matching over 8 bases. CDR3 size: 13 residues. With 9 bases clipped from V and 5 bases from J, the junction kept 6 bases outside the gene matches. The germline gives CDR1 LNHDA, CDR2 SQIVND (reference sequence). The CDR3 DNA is TGTGCCAGCGAGGACAGGGCCTATCAGCCCCAGCATTTT. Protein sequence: CASEDRAYQPQHF. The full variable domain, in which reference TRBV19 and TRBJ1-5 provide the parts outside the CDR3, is DGGITQSPKYLFRKEGQNVTLSCEQNLNHDAMYWYRQDPGQGLRLIYYSQIVNDFQKGDIAEGYSVSREKKESFPLTVTSAQKNPTAFYLCASEDRAYQPQHFGDGTRLSIL.

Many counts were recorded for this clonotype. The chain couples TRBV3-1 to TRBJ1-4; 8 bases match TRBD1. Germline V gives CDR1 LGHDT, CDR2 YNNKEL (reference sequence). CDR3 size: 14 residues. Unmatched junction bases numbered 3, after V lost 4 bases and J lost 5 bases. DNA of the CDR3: TGTGCCAGCAGCCCGGACAGGGCGAATGAAAAACTGTTTTTT. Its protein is CASSPDRANEKLFF.

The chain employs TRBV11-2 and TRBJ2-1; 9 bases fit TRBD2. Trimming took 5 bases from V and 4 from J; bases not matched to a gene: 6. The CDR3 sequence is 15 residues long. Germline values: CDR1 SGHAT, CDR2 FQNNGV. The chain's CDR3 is CASSVTSGFYNEQFF. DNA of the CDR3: TGTGCCAGCAGCGTCACTAGCGGGTTTTACAATGAGCAGTTCTTC.

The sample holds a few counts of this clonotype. Here the CDR3 reads CASSMVAGNQPQHF. Written as DNA, the CDR3 is TGTGCCAGTAGTATGGTGGCAGGAAATCAGCCCCAGCATTTT. The genes are TRBV19 and TRBJ1-5; D uncertain. Germline-derived CDR1 and CDR2 are LNHDA and SQIVND (reference sequence). The V end was cut by 3 bases, the J end by 4 bases, with 10 bases between. The CDR3 has 14 amino acids.

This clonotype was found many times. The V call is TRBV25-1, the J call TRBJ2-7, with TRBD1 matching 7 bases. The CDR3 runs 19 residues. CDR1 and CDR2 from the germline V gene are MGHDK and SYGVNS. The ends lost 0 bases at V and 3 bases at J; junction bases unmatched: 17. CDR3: CASSEYPGLRTGPYYEQYF. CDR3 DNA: TGTGCCAGCAGTGAATACCCCGGGTTACGGACAGGACCCTACTACGAGCAGTACTTC.

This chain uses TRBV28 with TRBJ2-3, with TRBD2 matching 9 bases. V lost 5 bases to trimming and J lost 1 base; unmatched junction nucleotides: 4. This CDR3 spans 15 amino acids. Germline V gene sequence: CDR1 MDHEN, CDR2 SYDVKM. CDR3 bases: TGTGCCAGCAGTCCCTGGACTAGCGGCACAGATACGCAGTATTTT. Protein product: CASSPWTSGTDTQYF.

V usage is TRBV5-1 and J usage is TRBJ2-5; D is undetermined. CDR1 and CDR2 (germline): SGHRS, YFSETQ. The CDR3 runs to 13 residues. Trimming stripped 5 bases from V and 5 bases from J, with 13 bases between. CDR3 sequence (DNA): TGCGCCAGCAGTGGTAGCAACGGGGAGACCCAGTACTTC. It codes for CASSGSNGETQYF.

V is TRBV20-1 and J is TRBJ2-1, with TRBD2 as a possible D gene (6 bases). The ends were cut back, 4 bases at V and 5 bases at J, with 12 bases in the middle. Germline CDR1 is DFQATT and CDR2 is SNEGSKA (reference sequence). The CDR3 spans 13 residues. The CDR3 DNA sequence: TGCAGTGCTACCGGGACTCATAACAATGAGCAGTTCTTC. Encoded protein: CSATGTHNNEQFF.

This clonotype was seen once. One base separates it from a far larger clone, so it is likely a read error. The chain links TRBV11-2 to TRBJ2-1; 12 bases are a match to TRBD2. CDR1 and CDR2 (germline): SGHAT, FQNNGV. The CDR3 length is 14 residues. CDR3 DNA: TGTGCCGGCAGCTTGACTAGCGGGAGTAATGAGCAGTTCTTC. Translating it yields CAGSLTSGSNEQFF.

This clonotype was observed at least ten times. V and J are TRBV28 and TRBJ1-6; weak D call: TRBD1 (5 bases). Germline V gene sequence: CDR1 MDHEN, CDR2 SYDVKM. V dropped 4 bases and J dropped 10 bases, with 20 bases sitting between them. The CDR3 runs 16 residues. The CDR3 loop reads CASSWARHRPRSPLHF. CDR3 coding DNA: TGTGCCAGCAGTTGGGCCCGGCACAGGCCTCGGTCACCCCTCCACTTT. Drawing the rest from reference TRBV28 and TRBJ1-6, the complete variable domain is DVKVTQSSRYLVKRTGEKVFLECVQDMDHENMFWYRQDPGLGLRLIYFSYDVKMKEKGDIPEGYSVSREKKERFSLILESASTNQTSMYLCASSWARHRPRSPLHFGNGTRLTVT.

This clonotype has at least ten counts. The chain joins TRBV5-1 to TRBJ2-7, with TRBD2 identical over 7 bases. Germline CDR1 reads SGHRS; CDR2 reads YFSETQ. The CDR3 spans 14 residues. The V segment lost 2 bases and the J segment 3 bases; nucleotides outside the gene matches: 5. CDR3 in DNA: TGCGCCAGCAGCTTTCGGACTAGTTACTACGAGCAGTACTTC. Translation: CASSFRTSYYEQYF. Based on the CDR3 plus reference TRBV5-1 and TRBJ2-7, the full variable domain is KAGVTQTPRYLIKTRGQQVTLSCSPISGHRSVSWYQQTPGQGLQFLFEYFSETQRNKGNFPGRFSGRQFSNSRSEMNVSTLELGDSALYLCASSFRTSYYEQYFGPGTRLTVT.

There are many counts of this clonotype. CDR3: CASSLKAPSYNEQFF. As DNA, the CDR3 is TGTGCCAGCAGTTTAAAAGCACCCTCCTACAATGAGCAGTTCTTC. The rearrangement joins TRBV12-3 or TRBV12-4 to TRBJ2-1, with unresolved D. The CDR3 is made up of 15 amino acids. V lost 2 bases to trimming and J lost 0 bases, with 8 bases between them.

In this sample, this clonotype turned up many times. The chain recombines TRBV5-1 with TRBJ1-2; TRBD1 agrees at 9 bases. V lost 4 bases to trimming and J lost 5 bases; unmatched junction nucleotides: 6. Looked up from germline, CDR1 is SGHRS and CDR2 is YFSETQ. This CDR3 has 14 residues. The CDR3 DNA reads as TGCGCCAGCAGCCCCGGAGGGACAGGGTATGGCTACACCTTC. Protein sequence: CASSPGGTGYGYTF.

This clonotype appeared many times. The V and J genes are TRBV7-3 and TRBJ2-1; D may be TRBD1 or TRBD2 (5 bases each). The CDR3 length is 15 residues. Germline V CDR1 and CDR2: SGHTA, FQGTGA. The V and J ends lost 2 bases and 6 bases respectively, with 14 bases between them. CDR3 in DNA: TGTGCCAGCAGCTTAGGGGGACCCACTCCCAATGAGCAGTTCTTC. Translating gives CASSLGGPTPNEQFF.

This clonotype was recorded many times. The CDR3 reads CASKTKPGVVYNEQFF. DNA for the CDR3: TGTGCCAGTAAGACCAAACCGGGAGTGGTCTACAATGAGCAGTTCTTC. The rearrangement joins TRBV19 to TRBJ2-1, with TRBD2 as a possible D gene (6 bases). Per germline, CDR1 LNHDA and CDR2 SQIVND (reference sequence). The CDR3 length is 16 residues. Trimming took 7 bases from V and 3 from J, leaving 19 bases between them.

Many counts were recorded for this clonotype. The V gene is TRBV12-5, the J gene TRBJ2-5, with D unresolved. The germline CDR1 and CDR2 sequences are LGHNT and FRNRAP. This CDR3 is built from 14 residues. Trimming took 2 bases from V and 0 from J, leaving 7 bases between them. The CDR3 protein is CASGLRQDQETQYF. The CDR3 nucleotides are TGTGCTAGTGGTTTGAGGCAGGACCAAGAGACCCAGTACTTC.

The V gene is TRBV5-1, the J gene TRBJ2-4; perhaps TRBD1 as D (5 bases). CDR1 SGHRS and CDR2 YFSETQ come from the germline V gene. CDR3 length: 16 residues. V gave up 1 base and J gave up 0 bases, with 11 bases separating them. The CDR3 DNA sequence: TGCGCCAGCAGCTTGATTCAGGGCCTAGCCAAAAACATTCAGTACTTC. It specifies CASSLIQGLAKNIQYF.

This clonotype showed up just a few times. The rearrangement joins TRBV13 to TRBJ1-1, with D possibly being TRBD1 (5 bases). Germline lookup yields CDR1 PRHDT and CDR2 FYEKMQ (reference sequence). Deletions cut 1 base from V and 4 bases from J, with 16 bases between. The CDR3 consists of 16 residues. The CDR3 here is CASSLVGGRKGTEAFF. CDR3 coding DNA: TGTGCCAGCAGCTTAGTGGGGGGGAGGAAGGGCACTGAAGCTTTCTTT.

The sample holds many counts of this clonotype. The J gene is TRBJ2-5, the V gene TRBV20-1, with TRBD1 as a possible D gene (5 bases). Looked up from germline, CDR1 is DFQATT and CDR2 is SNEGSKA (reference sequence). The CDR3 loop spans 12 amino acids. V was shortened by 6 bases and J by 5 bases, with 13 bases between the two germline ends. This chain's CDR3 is CSAPDSAETQYF. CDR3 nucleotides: TGCAGTGCCCCCGACAGCGCGGAGACCCAGTACTTC.

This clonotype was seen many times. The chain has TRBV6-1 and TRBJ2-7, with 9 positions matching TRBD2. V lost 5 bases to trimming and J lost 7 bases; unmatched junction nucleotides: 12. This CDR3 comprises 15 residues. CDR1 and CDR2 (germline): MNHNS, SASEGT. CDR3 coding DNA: TGTGCCAGCAGTAAGCTAGCGGGACTCTTGGGAGAGCAGTACTTC. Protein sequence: CASSKLAGLLGEQYF.

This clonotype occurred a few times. DNA for the CDR3: TGTGCCTCAACCGTGGTTGGGACTACCAATGAGCAGTTCTTC. This translates into CASTVVGTTNEQFF. This chain uses TRBV7-3 with TRBJ2-1; 7 bases match TRBD2. The germline CDR1 and CDR2 sequences are SGHTA and FQGTGA. CDR3 length equals 14 residues. The V gene end was trimmed by 11 bases and the J gene end by 6 bases; junction bases not matched to a gene: 13.

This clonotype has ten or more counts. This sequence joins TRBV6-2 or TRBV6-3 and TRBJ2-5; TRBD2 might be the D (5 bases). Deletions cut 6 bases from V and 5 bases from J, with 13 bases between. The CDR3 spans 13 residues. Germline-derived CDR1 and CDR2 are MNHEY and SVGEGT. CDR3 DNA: TGTGCCAGCAGCCGAACTAGTCTTGAGACCCAGTACTTC. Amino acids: CASSRTSLETQYF.

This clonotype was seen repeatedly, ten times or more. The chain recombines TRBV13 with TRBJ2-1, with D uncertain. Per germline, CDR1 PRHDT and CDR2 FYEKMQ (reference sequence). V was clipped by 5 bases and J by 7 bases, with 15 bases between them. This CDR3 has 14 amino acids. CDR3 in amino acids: CASSPRPDGNEQFF. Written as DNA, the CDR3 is TGTGCCAGCAGCCCAAGACCTGATGGGAATGAGCAGTTCTTC.

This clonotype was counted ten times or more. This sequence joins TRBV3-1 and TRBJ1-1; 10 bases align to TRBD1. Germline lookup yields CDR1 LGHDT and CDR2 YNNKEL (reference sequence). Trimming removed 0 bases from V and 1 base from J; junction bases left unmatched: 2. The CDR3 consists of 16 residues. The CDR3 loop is CASSQDRDRGNTEAFF. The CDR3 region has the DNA TGTGCCAGCAGCCAAGATAGGGACAGGGGGAACACTGAAGCTTTCTTT.

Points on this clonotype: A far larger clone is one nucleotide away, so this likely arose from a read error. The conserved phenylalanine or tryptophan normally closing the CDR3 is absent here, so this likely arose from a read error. CDR3 residues: CASSLGSGPTTDTQYC. As DNA, the CDR3 is TGTGCCAGCAGCTTAGGGTCAGGTCCCACCACAGATACGCAGTATTGT. The chain employs TRBV11-3 and TRBJ2-3; D uncertain. Germline loops: CDR1 SGHNT, CDR2 YENEEA. The CDR3 spans 16 residues. V shed 1 base and J shed 2 bases, with 13 bases lying between them.

The CDR3 nucleotides are TGCGCCAGCAGCTGGCAGGGGGGTATAGATACGCAGTATTTT. It translates to CASSWQGGIDTQYF. The V and J genes are TRBV5-1 and TRBJ2-3, with D possibly being TRBD1 (7 bases). Germline V lookup: CDR1 SGHRS, CDR2 YFSETQ. Deletions cut 3 bases from V and 5 bases from J, with 13 bases between. The CDR3 covers 14 residues.

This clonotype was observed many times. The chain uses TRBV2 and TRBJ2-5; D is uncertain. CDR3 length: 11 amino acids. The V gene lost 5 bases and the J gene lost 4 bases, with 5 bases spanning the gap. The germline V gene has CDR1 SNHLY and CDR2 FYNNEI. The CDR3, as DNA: TGTGCCAGCAGTCGGGTAGAGACCCAGTACTTC. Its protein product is CASSRVETQYF.

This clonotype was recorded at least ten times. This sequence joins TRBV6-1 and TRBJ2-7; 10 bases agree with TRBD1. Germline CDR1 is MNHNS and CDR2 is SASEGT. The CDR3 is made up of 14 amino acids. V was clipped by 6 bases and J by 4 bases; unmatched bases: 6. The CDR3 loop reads CASRGQGEFYEQYF. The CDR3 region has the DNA TGTGCCAGCAGAGGACAGGGGGAGTTTTACGAGCAGTACTTC.